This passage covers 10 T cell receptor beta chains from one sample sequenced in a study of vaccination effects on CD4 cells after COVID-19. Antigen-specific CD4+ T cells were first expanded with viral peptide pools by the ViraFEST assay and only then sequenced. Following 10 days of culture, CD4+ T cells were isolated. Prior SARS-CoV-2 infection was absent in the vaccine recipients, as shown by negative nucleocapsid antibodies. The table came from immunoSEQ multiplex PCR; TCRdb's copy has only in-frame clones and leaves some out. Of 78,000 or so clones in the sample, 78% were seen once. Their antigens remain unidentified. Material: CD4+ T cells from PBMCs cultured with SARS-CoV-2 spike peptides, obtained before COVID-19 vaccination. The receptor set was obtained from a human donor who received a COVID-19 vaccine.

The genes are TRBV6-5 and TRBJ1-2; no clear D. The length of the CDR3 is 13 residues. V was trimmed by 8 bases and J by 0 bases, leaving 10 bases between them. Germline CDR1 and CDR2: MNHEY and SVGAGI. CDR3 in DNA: TGTGCCAGCGCGCAGCCTTCTAACTATGGCTACACCTTC. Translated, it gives CASAQPSNYGYTF.

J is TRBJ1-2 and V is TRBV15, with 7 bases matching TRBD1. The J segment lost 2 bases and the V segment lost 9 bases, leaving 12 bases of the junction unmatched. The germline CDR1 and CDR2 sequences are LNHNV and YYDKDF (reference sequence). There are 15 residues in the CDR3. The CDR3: CATSLGTAGNYGYTF. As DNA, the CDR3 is TGTGCCACAAGCCTAGGGACAGCTGGAAACTATGGCTACACCTTC. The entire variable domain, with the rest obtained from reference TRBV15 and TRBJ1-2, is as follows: DAMVIQNPRYQVTQFGKPVTLSCSQTLNHNVMYWYQQKSSQAPKLLFHYYDKDFNNEADTPDNFQSRRPNTSFCFLDIRSPGLGDTAMYLCATSLGTAGNYGYTFGSGTRLTVV.

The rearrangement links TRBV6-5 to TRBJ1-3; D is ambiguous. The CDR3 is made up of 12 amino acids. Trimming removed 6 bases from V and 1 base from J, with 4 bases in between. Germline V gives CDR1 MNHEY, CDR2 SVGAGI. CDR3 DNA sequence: TGTGCCAGCAGCCGTTCTGGAAACACCATATATTTT. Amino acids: CASSRSGNTIYF.

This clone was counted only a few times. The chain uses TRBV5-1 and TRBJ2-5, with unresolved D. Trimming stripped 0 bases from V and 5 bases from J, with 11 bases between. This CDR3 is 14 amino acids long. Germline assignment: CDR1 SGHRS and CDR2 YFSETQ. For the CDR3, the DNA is TGCGCCAGCAGCTTGGTGGGTGGCCAGGAGACCCAGTACTTC. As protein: CASSLVGGQETQYF.

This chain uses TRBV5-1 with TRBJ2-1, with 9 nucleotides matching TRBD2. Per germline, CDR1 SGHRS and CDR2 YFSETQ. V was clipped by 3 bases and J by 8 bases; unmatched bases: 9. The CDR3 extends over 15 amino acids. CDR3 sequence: CASSYQAGGKDEQFF. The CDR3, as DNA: TGCGCCAGCAGCTACCAGGCGGGGGGGAAGGATGAGCAGTTCTTC.

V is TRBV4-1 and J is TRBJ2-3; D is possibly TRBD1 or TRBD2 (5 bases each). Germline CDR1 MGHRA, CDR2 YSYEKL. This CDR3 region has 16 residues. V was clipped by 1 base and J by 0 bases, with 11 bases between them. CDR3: CASSQGGVESTDTQYF. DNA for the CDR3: TGCGCCAGCAGCCAAGGAGGGGTAGAAAGCACAGATACGCAGTATTTT.

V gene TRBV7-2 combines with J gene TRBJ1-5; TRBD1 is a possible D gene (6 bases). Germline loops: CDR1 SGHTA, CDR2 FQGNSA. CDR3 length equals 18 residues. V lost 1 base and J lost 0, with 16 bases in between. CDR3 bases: TGTGCCAGCAGCTTAGTTTCGGGCAGGGGATATAGCAATCAGCCCCAGCATTTT. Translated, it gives CASSLVSGRGYSNQPQHF.

CDR3 sequence reads: CASSRGGLGETQYF. CDR3 sequence (DNA): TGTGCCAGCAGCCGCGGGGGCTTGGGCGAGACCCAGTACTTC. The chain combines TRBV7-2 with TRBJ2-5, with a tentative D call TRBD2 (7 bases). The germline V and J ends were trimmed by 5 bases and 5 bases, with 15 bases remaining between them. Germline assignment: CDR1 SGHTA and CDR2 FQGNSA. The CDR3 sequence is 14 residues long.

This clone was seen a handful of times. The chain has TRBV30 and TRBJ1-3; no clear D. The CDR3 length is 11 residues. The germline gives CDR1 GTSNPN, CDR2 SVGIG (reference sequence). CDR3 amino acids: CAWASGNTIYF. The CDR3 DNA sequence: TGTGCTTGGGCCTCTGGAAACACCATATATTTT.

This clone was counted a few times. Here the CDR3 DNA reads TGTGCCAGCAGCTTAGGGGGGACAGGGGAAACTGAAGCTTTCTTT. Translation gives CASSLGGTGETEAFF. The chain is built from TRBV7-9 and TRBJ1-1; 10 nucleotides agree with TRBD1. This CDR3 has 15 amino acids. V lost 1 base to trimming and J lost 5 bases; unmatched junction nucleotides: 4. Germline CDR1 is SEHNR and CDR2 is FQNEAQ (reference sequence).